This T cell receptor beta chain was recorded in a study of CD8+ T cells in alopecia areata. The table lists this clone with a few counts. RNA extraction was followed by reverse transcription into cDNA, which acted as the sequencing template. TCRdb's table, derived via immunoSEQ multiplex PCR, lists solely in-frame clones and lacks some. The sample includes hundreds of thousands of clones, roughly two thirds seen only once; the top ten take approximately 1.2%. CDR1 is MNHEY and CDR2 is SVGAGI in the germline V gene. The CDR3 is 14 residues long. Deletions cut 11 bases from V and 2 bases from J, with 15 bases between.

The specimen comprised CD4+ T cells sorted from blood, sampled at week 0. The chain links TRBV6-5 to TRBJ2-2, with D perhaps TRBD1 (6 bases). This TCR came from a human donor with alopecia areata. This CDR3 reads CASQGQTNTGELFF. The CDR3 bases are TGTGCCTCCCAGGGGCAGACAAACACCGGGGAGCTGTTTTTT.